This T cell receptor (beta chain) was captured by sequencing in a study of cytomegalovirus exposure and HLA in healthy donors. Study-level findings and limits: As was reported, the classifier diagnosed cytomegalovirus status with high specificity and sensitivity. CMV serostatus was the only immune exposure information that was available. TCR beta V- and J-gene trimming, according to a later analysis, was linked to a missense DCLRE1C variant.

Both 60 Vbeta primers and 13 Jbeta primers went into the PCR. Original data processing: A follow-up analysis tallied around 76 million unique TCR beta chains, roughly 9.9 million shared. Profiling relied on immunoSEQ multiplex PCR, and the TCRdb table lists in-frame clones only, not all of them. The DNA gave D and trimming, while V, J and clone size come from that table. Of more than 95,000 clones listed, around 75% are singletons. A note on this clone: The antigen remains unidentified.

The length of the CDR3 is 17 residues. V was clipped by 5 bases and J by 2 bases; unmatched bases: 9. Germline CDR1 MDHEN, CDR2 SYDVKM. The chain joins TRBV28 to TRBJ2-3; 11 nucleotides match TRBD2. The sequenced sample was PBMCs. This TCR was recovered from a young man in good health and CMV-seronegative. The CDR3 DNA follows: TGTGCCAGCAGTATAGCGGGAGGGCCGGGACTCACAGATACGCAGTATTTT. Protein product: CASSIAGGPGLTDTQYF.